Presented here are 6 T cell receptor beta chains from one specimen sequenced in a study of multiple sclerosis patients with progressive multifocal leukoencephalopathy (dated by TCRdb to between 2018 and 2021). Taken with the paper, the label for time point translates to: before natalizumab initiation. The receptor library was made with the immunoSEQ multiplex PCR assay. TCRdb re-hosts the immuneACCESS table, in-frame sequences only. Its copies lack some clones; in the studies checked, an unresolved V gene accounts for under half of them, and the cause for the rest is not known. This sample has some 31,000 clones in its table, and 70% to 90% of those were observed once. The top ten clones comprise 1.5% of the sample. Sequences were obtained from PBMCs. The receptors derive from a human donor with multiple sclerosis.

This clone has just one count. V usage is TRBV9 and J usage is TRBJ2-6; tentatively, D is TRBD1 or TRBD2 (5 bases each). Per germline, CDR1 SGDLS and CDR2 YYNGEE. Trimming took off 1 base at V and 4 bases at J, with 9 bases between the two ends. The CDR3 extends over 15 amino acids. CDR3: CASSVWGTGANVLTF. CDR3 nucleotides: TGTGCCAGCAGCGTATGGGGGACCGGGGCCAACGTCCTGACTTTC.

This chain joins TRBV27 and TRBJ1-2, with D maybe TRBD1 (6 bases). The V and J ends lost 5 bases and 4 bases respectively, with 11 bases between them. This CDR3 comprises 13 residues. From germline, CDR1 is MNHEY and CDR2 SMNVEV (reference sequence). CDR3 bases: TGTGCCAGCAGTCCCACGGGGGCCTATGGCTACACCTTC. It codes for CASSPTGAYGYTF.

V usage is TRBV4-3 and J usage is TRBJ1-1, with D hard to call. This CDR3 is 13 amino acids long. In germline, CDR1 is LGHNA, CDR2 YSLEER. V lost 1 base to trimming and J lost 0 bases, with 3 bases between them. CDR3 in amino acids: CASSQVVNTEAFF. As DNA, the CDR3 is TGCGCCAGCAGCCAAGTCGTGAACACTGAAGCTTTCTTT.

This clone was picked up one time. The V call is TRBV4-1, the J call TRBJ2-5, with 7 bases matching TRBD1. Germline CDR1 is MGHRA and CDR2 is YSYEKL. V was clipped by 0 bases and J by 11 bases; unmatched bases: 12. The CDR3 has 15 amino acids. As DNA, the CDR3 is TGCGCCAGCAGCCAAGATCCCTTAGACAGGGATGAGCAGTACTTC. Protein product: CASSQDPLDRDEQYF.

The rearrangement uses TRBV7-8 and TRBJ2-1; 8 nucleotides line up with TRBD2. Germline CDR1 is SGHVS and CDR2 is FQNEAQ. Trimming at V came to 1 base and at J to 0 bases, leaving 5 bases not matched to a gene. This CDR3 has 17 amino acids. CDR3 region: CASSLVPGGSSYNEQFF. In DNA, the CDR3 is TGTGCCAGCAGCTTAGTTCCGGGGGGGAGCTCCTACAATGAGCAGTTCTTC.

The V call is TRBV29-1, the J call TRBJ2-2, with 11 bases matching TRBD2. CDR3 size: 14 residues. Trimming removed 6 bases from V and 6 bases from J; junction bases left unmatched: 6. CDR1 is SQVTM, CDR2 ANQGSEA, per germline. The CDR3 DNA is TGCAGCGTGCTAGCGGGAGGCATTCCCGGGGAGCTGTTTTTT. Its protein product is CSVLAGGIPGELFF.